The sequence of this T cell receptor beta chain was determined in a study of HIV-infected patients and healthy controls. Overall study: Viral load fell to undetectable in about 70% of the 16 patients by the second blood draw.

This clonotype came up many times. Antiretroviral therapy had run roughly three months, about 14 weeks, before follow-up blood collection. Whole blood was used without fractionation, so all unsorted peripheral T cells were included. Losses at the gene ends were 0 bases for V and 9 bases for J; bases not matched to a gene: 10. Germline values: CDR1 DFQATT, CDR2 SNEGSKA (reference sequence). The CDR3 is 15 amino acids. Alpha and beta constant-region primers primed reverse transcription of around 500 ng RNA. Using multiplexing indices, alpha and beta chain libraries were generated apart by chain-specific third strand synthesis. TCRdb reprocessed the 5' RACE reads with MiXCR, giving one entry per CDR3 protein. Of approximately 8,600 distinct CDR3 sequences in the sample, 7.5% to 9.5% are singletons; the top ten hold about 20%.

The J gene is TRBJ2-1, the V gene TRBV20-1; the match to TRBD2 covers 8 bases. The TCR sequence derives from an adult with HIV infection. This specimen consisted of blood, obtained during antiretroviral therapy. CDR3 nucleotides: TGCAGTGCTAGAGAGGTGACTAGCGATATTCGTGAGCAGTTCTTC. Its protein is CSAREVTSDIREQFF.